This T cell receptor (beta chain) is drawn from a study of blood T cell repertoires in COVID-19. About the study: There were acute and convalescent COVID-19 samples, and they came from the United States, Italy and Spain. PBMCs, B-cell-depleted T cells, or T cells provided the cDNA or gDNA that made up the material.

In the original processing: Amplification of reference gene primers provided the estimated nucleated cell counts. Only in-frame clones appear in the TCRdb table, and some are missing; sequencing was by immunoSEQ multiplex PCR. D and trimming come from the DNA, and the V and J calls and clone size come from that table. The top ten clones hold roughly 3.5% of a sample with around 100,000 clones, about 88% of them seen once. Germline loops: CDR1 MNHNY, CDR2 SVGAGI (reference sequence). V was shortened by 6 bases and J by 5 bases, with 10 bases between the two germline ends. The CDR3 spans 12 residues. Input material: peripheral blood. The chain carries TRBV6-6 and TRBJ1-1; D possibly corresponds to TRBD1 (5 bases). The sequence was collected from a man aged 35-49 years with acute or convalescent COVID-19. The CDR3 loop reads CASSRGGTEAFF. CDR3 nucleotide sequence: TGTGCCAGCAGCCGCGGGGGGACTGAAGCTTTCTTT.